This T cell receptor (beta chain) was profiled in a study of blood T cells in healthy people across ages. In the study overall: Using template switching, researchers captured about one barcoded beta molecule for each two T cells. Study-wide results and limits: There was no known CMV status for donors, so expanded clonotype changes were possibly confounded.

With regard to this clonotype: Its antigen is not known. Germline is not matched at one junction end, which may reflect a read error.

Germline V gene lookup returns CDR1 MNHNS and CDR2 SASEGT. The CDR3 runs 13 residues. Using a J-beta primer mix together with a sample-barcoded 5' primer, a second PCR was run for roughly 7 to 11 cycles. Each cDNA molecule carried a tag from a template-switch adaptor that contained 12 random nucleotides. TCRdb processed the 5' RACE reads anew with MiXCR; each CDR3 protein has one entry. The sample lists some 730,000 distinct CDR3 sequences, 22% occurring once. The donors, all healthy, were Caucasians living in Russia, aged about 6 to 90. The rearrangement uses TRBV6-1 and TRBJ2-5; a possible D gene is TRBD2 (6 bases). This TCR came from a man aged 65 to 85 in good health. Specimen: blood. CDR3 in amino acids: CASSEGGEETRYF. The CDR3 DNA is TGTGCCAGCAGTGAAGGGGGGGAGGAGACCCGGTACTTC.